This T cell receptor beta chain appears in the sequencing data of a study of radiotherapy plus CTLA-4 blockade in lung cancer. Study-wide context: Objective response was observed in roughly 20% of patients, and disease control in roughly 31%. Regarding the study as a whole: Among blood TCR repertoires after radiotherapy plus ipilimumab, tumor-derived clones expanded. The best predictor of response was reported to be early blood T cell clone dynamics, with interferon-beta.

Turning to this clone: Its antigen remains unknown.

Germline loops: CDR1 SGHVS, CDR2 FNYEAQ. This CDR3 comprises 15 residues. With V trimmed by 2 bases and J by 4 bases, 6 bases remained unmatched. The protocol was immunoSEQ multiplex PCR, while the TCRdb copy is restricted to in-frame clones and leaves out a portion. The table includes about 62,000 clones, less than 85% detected once. The clonotype was recovered from a human donor with non-small cell lung cancer who had a complete response to radiotherapy plus ipilimumab. The J gene is TRBJ2-3, the V gene TRBV7-6, with TRBD2 identical over 7 bases. The sequencing used peripheral blood, collected from a patient treated with radiotherapy plus ipilimumab. The CDR3 nucleotides read TGTGCCAGCAGCTTAATACTACGGGGGGCAGATACGCAGTATTTT. This translates into CASSLILRGADTQYF.